This T cell receptor (beta chain) was recovered during a study of circulating and synovial CD4+ cells in juvenile arthritis. Study-wide points: Compared with bulk blood, circulating pathogenic-like lymphocytes shared substantially more CDR3 sequences with synovial T cells. Diversity here was lower than in bulk blood CD4 cells. Shared-clonotype fractions with synovium likely underestimate full repertoire overlap.

Repertoires were generated with immunoSEQ multiplex PCR, while TCRdb's copy carries only in-frame clones and drops some. The sample lists more than 30,000 clones; just over 90% were seen once. Germline CDR1 and CDR2: SGHAT and FQNNGV. The CDR3 consists of 13 residues. Trimming shortened V by 0 bases and J by 4 bases, and 5 bases separated the two germline ends. Details on this clone: The antigen remains undetermined.

This chain joins TRBV11-2 and TRBJ2-3, with a possible D match to TRBD1 (5 bases). Sequenced sample: CD4+ T cells from blood. This sequence originates from a human donor with juvenile idiopathic arthritis. CDR3 sequence reads: CASSLEGADTQYF. Here the CDR3 DNA reads TGTGCCAGCAGCTTAGAAGGGGCAGATACGCAGTATTTT.